The rows below give T cell receptor beta chains drawn from one sample of a study of patients and donors after allogeneic stem cell transplantation. TCRdb re-analysed the RT-PCR reads in MiXCR, keeping a single row per CDR3 protein. The sample has hundreds of thousands of distinct CDR3 sequences; around 40% are singletons. The material sequenced was blood, either unsorted or a sorted T cell fraction (not recorded which). Receptor source: a human donor who was either an allogeneic HSCT recipient or a stem cell or donor lymphocyte infusion donor (not recorded which). It is not recorded whose cells these are; they may come from a transplant donor. CDR3s include the opening cysteine and the closing phenylalanine or tryptophan. A D gene is named only where the DNA matches it firmly. A clone size is listed for some rows: how often the clone was seen (once, few, many), or a class if it is expanded.

.	TRBV12-3/TRBV12-4	TRBJ2-5	.	TGTGCCAGCAGTTTAGCGCTGCTCCAAGAGACCCAGTACTTC	CASSLALLQETQYF
.	TRBV12-5	TRBJ1-1	TRBD1	TGTGCTAGTGGTTTGGAGGGACAGGGTCGGACTGAAGCTTTCTTT	CASGLEGQGRTEAFF
few	TRBV12-3/TRBV12-4	TRBJ2-1	TRBD1	TGTGCCAGCACCCGGACAGGCCTCAATGAGCAGTTCTTC	CASTRTGLNEQFF
.	TRBV29-1	TRBJ2-7	.	TGCAGCGTTGAGGGCACTGGCTGGGGCGAGCAGTACTTC	CSVEGTGWGEQYF
.	TRBV29-1	TRBJ2-1	TRBD1	TGCAGCGTAGCCCGACAGGGCAATGAGCAGTTCTTC	CSVARQGNEQFF
.	TRBV15	TRBJ2-7	.	TGTGCCACCAGCCCACCCTCGGGCCTAGCGAGATACGAGCAGTACTTC	CATSPPSGLARYEQYF
many	TRBV6-6	TRBJ1-2	.	TGTGCCAGCAGTTACCCCGGCAACCCGAAGGGTCATGGCTACACCTTC	CASSYPGNPKGHGYTF
few	TRBV6-1	TRBJ1-2	.	TGTGCCAGCAGCCCGGGACCGATCCCACAGGGCTACACCTTC	CASSPGPIPQGYTF
few	TRBV2	TRBJ1-4	.	TGTGCCAGCAGTAGGATTAATGAAAAACTGTTTTTT	CASSRINEKLFF
.	TRBV4-2	TRBJ1-5	.	TGTGCCAGCAGCAGACAGGTCGAGGGCAATCAGCCCCAGCATTTT	CASSRQVEGNQPQHF
few	TRBV12-3/TRBV12-4	TRBJ1-2	.	TGTGCCAGCAGTTTAGGGGTAGGAGGGTATGGCTACACCTTC	CASSLGVGGYGYTF
.	TRBV5-4	TRBJ1-1	.	TGTGCCAGCAGCTTTGGGACAACGAACACTGAAGCTTTCTTT	CASSFGTTNTEAFF
few	TRBV20-1	TRBJ1-5	.	TGCAGTGCTAGAGATGCGGGGGTGGGTAGCAATCAGCCCCAGCATTTT	CSARDAGVGSNQPQHF
.	TRBV12-3/TRBV12-4	TRBJ1-2	.	TGTGCCAGCAGTTTAGGCACTGTAGCTAACTATGGCTACACCTTC	CASSLGTVANYGYTF
.	TRBV4-3	TRBJ2-1	TRBD2	TGCGCCAGCAGCCAATTGCGGGGGGCGGACGATGAGCAGTTCTTC	CASSQLRGADDEQFF
.	TRBV20-1	TRBJ1-5	TRBD1	TGCAGTGCTAGAGGACAGGGATATCAGCCCCAGCATTTT	CSARGQGYQPQHF
few	TRBV4-2	TRBJ1-5	.	TGTGCCAGCAGCCAAGTGGCCGAGGGAAATCAGCCCCAGCATTTT	CASSQVAEGNQPQHF
.	TRBV20-1	TRBJ2-3	.	TGCAGTGCTAGACACGGGGATACGCAGTATTTT	CSARHGDTQYF
.	TRBV4-1	TRBJ2-5	TRBD1	TGCGCCAGCAGCCAGCACAACAGGGGTAGAGAGACCCAGTACTTC	CASSQHNRGRETQYF
.	TRBV7-2	TRBJ1-3	.	TGTGCCAGCAGCTTATCGCCAGGGTGGGGAAACACCATATATTTT	CASSLSPGWGNTIYF
.	TRBV7-7	TRBJ2-7	.	TGTGCCAGCAGCTTAGTTCCGGGCCCGGGCTACGAGCAGTACTTC	CASSLVPGPGYEQYF
few	TRBV30	TRBJ2-2	.	TGTGCCTGGACTAAATGGAACACCGGGGAGCTGTTTTTT	CAWTKWNTGELFF
few	TRBV4-2	TRBJ1-2	TRBD1	TGTGCCAGCAGCCAACAGACAGGGGGGCACAGTGGCTACACCTTC	CASSQQTGGHSGYTF
.	TRBV6-1	TRBJ1-4	.	TGTGCCAGCACCAGGGCCGTGGGTGAAAAACTGTTTTTT	CASTRAVGEKLFF
.	TRBV7-2	TRBJ1-5	.	TGTGCCAGCAGCTTAGTTTTTCGCGATCAGCCCCAGCATTTT	CASSLVFRDQPQHF
.	TRBV13	TRBJ2-7	TRBD1	TGTGCCAGCAGCTCCAGACAGGGTTTGTCCTACGAGCAGTACTTC	CASSSRQGLSYEQYF
.	TRBV2	TRBJ1-1	.	TGTGCCAGCAGTAGGACACGTGAAGCTTTCTTT	CASSRTREAFF
.	TRBV5-1	TRBJ2-7	.	TGCGCCAGCAGCGTGGACAGCGAGGCCTACGAGCGGTACTTC	CASSVDSEAYERYF
.	TRBV20-1	TRBJ2-1	TRBD2	TGCAGTGCCCGGACTAGCGGGGGGTCTAATGAGCAGTTCTTC	CSARTSGGSNEQFF
.	TRBV9	TRBJ2-5	.	TGTGCCAGCAGCGCCACCCTTGGGAAGACCCAGTACTTC	CASSATLGKTQYF
.	TRBV18	TRBJ1-2	.	TGTGCCAGCTCACCGGCAGAATATGGCTACACCTTC	CASSPAEYGYTF
few	TRBV12-3/TRBV12-4	TRBJ1-1	.	TGTGCCAGCAGTTTGAGATCCGGAAACACTGAAGCTTTCTTT	CASSLRSGNTEAFF
few	TRBV12-3/TRBV12-4	TRBJ1-2	.	TGTGCCAGCAGTTACACTCGGGGGCTAGGCTACACCTTC	CASSYTRGLGYTF
few	TRBV7-2	TRBJ1-5	TRBD1	TGTGCCAGCAGCTTGATTACAGGGGGCGCAGGTCAGCCCCAGCATTTT	CASSLITGGAGQPQHF
.	TRBV20-1	TRBJ1-2	.	TGCAGTGCTAACGCGGCCTATGGCTACACCTTC	CSANAAYGYTF
many	TRBV10-1	TRBJ1-2	.	TGCGCCAGCAGTCGGCAGGGTTCGGATGGCTACACCTTC	CASSRQGSDGYTF
few	TRBV5-1	TRBJ2-1	TRBD2	TGCGCCAGCAGCGCCTCGGCGGGGGGCCCCTACAATGAGCAGTTCTTC	CASSASAGGPYNEQFF
.	TRBV20-1	TRBJ1-1	TRBD1	TGCAGTGCTATAGGGGGCGCCGCGAACACTGAAGCTTTCTTT	CSAIGGAANTEAFF
few	TRBV5-5	TRBJ1-1	TRBD1	TGTGCCAGCAGCTTCGGGACAGGGTTTCCGATGAACACTGAAGCTTTCTTT	CASSFGTGFPMNTEAFF
.	TRBV19	TRBJ1-4	TRBD1	TGTGCCAGTAGTAAACAAACGGACAGGGCCCTTCGTGCTGAAAAACTGTTTTTT	CASSKQTDRALRAEKLFF
few	TRBV20-1	TRBJ1-4	.	TGCAGTGCTAGCCCCGGGACAAGGAGAGGCGAAAAACTGTTTTTT	CSASPGTRRGEKLFF
.	TRBV7-2	TRBJ1-1	.	TGTGCCAGCAGTTCGGGACCAGGGGACACTGAAGCTTTCTTT	CASSSGPGDTEAFF
few	TRBV2	TRBJ1-2	.	TGTGCCAGCAGTGAAGTTGGGACAAAGGGGTATGGCTACACCTTC	CASSEVGTKGYGYTF
.	TRBV29-1	TRBJ2-7	TRBD1	TGCAGCGTTGAAGTAGGACAGGGACTCTACGAGCAGTACTTC	CSVEVGQGLYEQYF
.	TRBV5-6	TRBJ1-2	.	TGTGCCAGCAGCTCTTTCGAATCCTATGGCTACACCTTC	CASSSFESYGYTF
few	TRBV29-1	TRBJ2-1	.	TGCAGCGTTGATGGGACGAGAAACTCCTACAATGAGCAGTTCTTC	CSVDGTRNSYNEQFF
few	TRBV7-8	TRBJ2-2	.	TGTGCCAGCAGCATCCGGGCCCTTGACACCGGGGAGCTGTTTTTT	CASSIRALDTGELFF
.	TRBV28	TRBJ1-5	.	TGTGCCAGCAGTTCACTTTCGGGGATCTACCAGCCCCAGCATTTT	CASSSLSGIYQPQHF
few	TRBV28	TRBJ1-4	TRBD1	TGTGCCAGCAGTCTTGGACAGGGGAGGGGTGAAAAACTGTTTTTT	CASSLGQGRGEKLFF
few	TRBV10-3	TRBJ1-2	.	TGTGCCATCAGTGAGTCGGACCGGGGCCTGAACTATGGCTACACCTTC	CAISESDRGLNYGYTF